This T cell receptor beta chain was sequenced in a study of radiotherapy plus CTLA-4 blockade in lung cancer. Germline V CDR1 and CDR2: MDHEN, SYDVKM. This CDR3 is built from 15 residues. The J segment lost 6 bases and the V segment lost 5 bases, leaving 12 bases of the junction unmatched. Assay used: immunoSEQ multiplex PCR; TCRdb lists only in-frame clones, some missing. The sample consists of 70,000 to 90,000 clones, approximately 80% of them appearing once. The sample here was peripheral blood, taken from a patient treated with radiotherapy plus ipilimumab. This receptor was obtained from a human donor with non-small cell lung cancer who had stable disease on radiotherapy plus ipilimumab. The chain couples TRBV28 to TRBJ2-5; 7 nucleotides line up with TRBD2. This CDR3 is CASSLPLGGEQTQYF. As DNA, the CDR3 is TGTGCCAGCAGTCTCCCCCTGGGGGGGGAACAGACCCAGTACTTC.